Each of the 4 T cell receptor beta chains below was sequenced from the same sample in a study of cytomegalovirus exposure and HLA in healthy donors. This PCR relied on a set of 60 Vbeta primers and 13 Jbeta primers. Sequencing was performed with immunoSEQ multiplex PCR; in TCRdb, only in-frame clones are kept and a portion is missing. The profile covers approximately 200,000 clones, with approximately 83% appearing a single time and 1.3% to 1.5% taken by the ten largest. The specimen was PBMCs. Source of these receptors: a girl aged 10 to 17 in good health and CMV-seronegative.

The chain is built from TRBV5-5 and TRBJ1-4, with a possible D match to TRBD1 (5 bases). The CDR3 totals 15 residues. V dropped 5 bases and J dropped 4 bases, with 15 bases sitting between them. CDR1 and CDR2 from the germline V gene are SGHKS and YYEKEE (reference sequence). The CDR3 spells CASSPAGQNNEKLFF. In nucleotides, the CDR3 is TGTGCCAGCAGTCCCGCGGGGCAGAATAATGAAAAACTGTTTTTT.

This clone was counted only a few times. The chain employs TRBV13 and TRBJ2-7; D ambiguous. The V and J ends lost 5 bases and 0 bases respectively, with 2 bases between them. This CDR3 region has 11 residues. Germline V CDR1 and CDR2: PRHDT, FYEKMQ (reference sequence). The CDR3 DNA reads TGTGCCAGCAGCCACTCCTACGAGCAGTACTTC. It translates to CASSHSYEQYF.

J is TRBJ1-4 and V is TRBV7-2; 7 bases are shared with TRBD1. Per the germline V gene, CDR1 is SGHTA and CDR2 is FQGNSA. This CDR3 is built from 14 residues. V gave up 5 bases and J gave up 8 bases; unmatched junction bases: 8. CDR3 DNA: TGTGCCAGCAGCCCGAACAGGGGTTGGGAAAAACTGTTTTTT. Its protein product is CASSPNRGWEKLFF.

V gene TRBV7-9 combines with J gene TRBJ2-2; TRBD1 matches at 10 bases. Germline V gene sequence: CDR1 SEHNR, CDR2 FQNEAQ (reference sequence). The CDR3 is made up of 16 amino acids. Trimming at V came to 4 bases and at J to 1 base, leaving 3 bases not matched to a gene. Here the CDR3 DNA reads TGTGCCAGCAGCTCCCGGGACAGGGGGAACACCGGGGAGCTGTTTTTT. Protein sequence: CASSSRDRGNTGELFF.